What follows describes a single TCR beta chain. TCRdb called the RT-PCR reads again in MiXCR, with one record for every CDR3 protein. The table lists about 1,700 distinct CDR3 sequences, approximately 22% of them singletons. The germline gives CDR1 LGHDT, CDR2 YNNKEL (reference sequence). The germline V and J ends were trimmed by 3 bases and 2 bases, with 10 bases remaining between them. This CDR3 is 14 amino acids long. The sample is drawn from a study of patients and donors after allogeneic stem cell transplantation. The sequence was obtained from a human donor who was either an allogeneic HSCT recipient or a stem cell or donor lymphocyte infusion donor (not recorded which). It is not recorded whose cells these are; they may come from a transplant donor. The sample comprised blood, either unsorted or a sorted T cell fraction (not recorded which). The chain combines TRBV3-1 with TRBJ2-5; D not certain. The CDR3 DNA reads as TGTGCCAGCAGCCACCGACGAGAGCAAGAGACCCAGTACTTC. This gives the protein CASSHRREQETQYF.